This paragraph covers one T cell receptor (beta chain) sequence. What it binds is not known. This CDR3 region has 15 residues. Germline CDR1 reads MNHEY; CDR2 reads SVGAGI. V lost 6 bases and J lost 10; bases outside the gene matches: 11. Each donor was a healthy Caucasian individual from Russia, aged about 6 to 100. A second about 6 to 12 cycle PCR used barcoded and J-beta primers. Each cDNA molecule carried a tag from a template-switch adaptor that contained 12 random nucleotides. TCRdb fed the 5' RACE reads into MiXCR, producing one record per CDR3 protein. The profile covers approximately 850,000 distinct CDR3 sequences, with approximately 44% appearing a single time and approximately 20% taken by the ten largest. The data are from a study of blood T cells in healthy people across ages. General study results and limits: CMV infection status of these donors was not known. Roughly linearly, TCR beta diversity per million T cells fell as age increased.

The gene calls are TRBV6-5 and TRBJ2-4; 11 bases line up with TRBD1. Sequenced: blood. The sequence derives from a man aged 55 to 70 in good health. CDR3 sequence: CASRPPGTGGSIQYF. The CDR3 DNA reads TGTGCCAGCAGGCCACCGGGGACAGGGGGAAGTATTCAGTACTTC.